This TCR beta chain derives from a study of blood T cell repertoires in COVID-19. Study-wide background: COVID-19 samples, acute and convalescent, were from the United States, Italy and Spain. PBMCs, B-cell-depleted T cells, or T cells provided the cDNA or gDNA that made up the material.

The table came from immunoSEQ multiplex PCR; TCRdb's copy has only in-frame clones and leaves some out. This table has a few hundred thousand clones, 89% appearing once. Participant-reported clinical history was the basis for cohort assignment. Symptom resolution, clearance, or two negative PCRs marked the recovered donors of Cohort 3. V lost 4 bases to trimming and J lost 5 bases; unmatched junction nucleotides: 7. CDR3 size: 14 residues. CDR1 and CDR2 (germline): SQVTM, ANQGSEA. The V call is TRBV29-1, the J call TRBJ2-1, with TRBD2 matching 8 bases. The TCR sequence derives from a woman in her thirties or forties who had recovered from COVID-19. Sequences were obtained from PBMCs or T cells enriched from blood (not recorded which). The CDR3 coding sequence is TGCAGCGTTGCCCCCTTAGCGGGAAACAATGAGCAGTTCTTC. Translated, it gives CSVAPLAGNNEQFF.